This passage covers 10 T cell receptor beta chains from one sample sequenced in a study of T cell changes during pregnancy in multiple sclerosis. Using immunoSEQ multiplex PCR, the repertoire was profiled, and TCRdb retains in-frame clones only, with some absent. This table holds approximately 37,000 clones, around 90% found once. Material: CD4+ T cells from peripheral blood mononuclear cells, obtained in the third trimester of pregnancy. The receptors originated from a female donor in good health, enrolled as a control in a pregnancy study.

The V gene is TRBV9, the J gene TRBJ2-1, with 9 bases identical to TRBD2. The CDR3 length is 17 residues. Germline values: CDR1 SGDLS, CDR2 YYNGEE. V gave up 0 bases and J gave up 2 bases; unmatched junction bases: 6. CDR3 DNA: TGTGCCAGCAGCGTAGGGGTAGCGGGGGCCCCCTACAATGAGCAGTTCTTC. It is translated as CASSVGVAGAPYNEQFF.

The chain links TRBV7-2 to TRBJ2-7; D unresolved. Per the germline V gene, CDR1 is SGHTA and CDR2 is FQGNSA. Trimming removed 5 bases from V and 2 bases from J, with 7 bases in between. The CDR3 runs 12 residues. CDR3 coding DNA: TGTGCCAGCAGCCTTCCTACCTACGAGCAGTACTTC. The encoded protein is CASSLPTYEQYF.

The CDR3 sequence: CASSLAGDYNEQFF. CDR3 nucleotide sequence: TGCGCCAGCAGCTTGGCGGGGGACTACAATGAGCAGTTCTTC. J is TRBJ2-1 and V is TRBV5-1, with D tentatively TRBD2 (6 bases). Trimming cost V 0 bases and J 3 bases, with 7 bases left between them. CDR1 SGHRS and CDR2 YFSETQ come from the germline V gene. The CDR3 contains 14 residues.

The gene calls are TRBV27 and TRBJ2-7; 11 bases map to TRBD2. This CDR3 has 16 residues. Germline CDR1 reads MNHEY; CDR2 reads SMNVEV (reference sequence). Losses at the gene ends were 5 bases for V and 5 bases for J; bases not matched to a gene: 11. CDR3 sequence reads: CASSRRGLAGWDEQYF. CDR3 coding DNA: TGTGCCAGCAGTCGCCGAGGACTAGCGGGTTGGGACGAGCAGTACTTC.

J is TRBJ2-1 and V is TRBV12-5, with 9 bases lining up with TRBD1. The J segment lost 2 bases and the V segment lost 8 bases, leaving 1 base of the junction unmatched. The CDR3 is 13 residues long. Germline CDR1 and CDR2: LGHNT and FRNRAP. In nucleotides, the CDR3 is TGTGCTAGTAGGACAGGGGCCTACAATGAGCAGTTCTTC. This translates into CASRTGAYNEQFF.

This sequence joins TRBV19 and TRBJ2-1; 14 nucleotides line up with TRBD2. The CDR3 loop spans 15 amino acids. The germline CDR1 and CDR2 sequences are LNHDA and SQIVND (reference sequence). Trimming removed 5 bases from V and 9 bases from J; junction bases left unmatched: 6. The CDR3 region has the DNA TGTGCCAGTAGTGGACTAGCGGGAGGAAGGGGTGAGCAGTTCTTC. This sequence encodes CASSGLAGGRGEQFF.

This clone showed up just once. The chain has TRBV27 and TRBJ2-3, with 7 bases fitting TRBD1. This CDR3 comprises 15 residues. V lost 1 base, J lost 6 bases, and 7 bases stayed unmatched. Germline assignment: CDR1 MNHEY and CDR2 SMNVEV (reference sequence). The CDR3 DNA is TGTGCCAGCAGTTTATTCAAGGGGGCGGATGATACGCAGTATTTT. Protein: CASSLFKGADDTQYF.

The CDR3 DNA sequence: TGTGCCAGCAGCTTAAATCTTGGAAACACCATATATTTT. Residues: CASSLNLGNTIYF. This chain uses TRBV13 with TRBJ1-3, with unresolved D. The CDR3 consists of 13 residues. The V end was cut by 2 bases, the J end by 3 bases, with 5 bases between. CDR1 is PRHDT and CDR2 is FYEKMQ in the germline V gene (reference sequence). Full variable domain (outside the CDR3, taken from reference TRBV13 and TRBJ1-3): AAGVIQSPRHLIKEKRETATLKCYPIPRHDTVYWYQQGPGQDPQFLISFYEKMQSDKGSIPDRFSAQQFSDYHSELNMSSLELGDSALYFCASSLNLGNTIYFGEGSWLTVV.

The CDR3 loop reads CASRPRESDTQYF. In nucleotides, the CDR3 is TGCGCCAGCAGACCGAGGGAGTCGGATACGCAGTATTTT. This chain connects TRBV4-1 to TRBJ2-3, with D possibly TRBD2 on 5 matching bases. V was shortened by 6 bases and J by 6 bases, with 13 bases between the two germline ends. CDR1 is MGHRA, CDR2 YSYEKL, per germline. The CDR3 extends over 13 amino acids.

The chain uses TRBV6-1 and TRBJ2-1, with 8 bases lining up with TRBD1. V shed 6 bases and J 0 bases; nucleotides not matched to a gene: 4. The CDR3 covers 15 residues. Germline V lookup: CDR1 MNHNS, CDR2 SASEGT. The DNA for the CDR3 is TGTGCCAGCAGGGACAGGGCCAGCTCCTACAATGAGCAGTTCTTC. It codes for CASRDRASSYNEQFF.